This T cell receptor beta chain was sequenced for a study of blood T cell repertoires in COVID-19. This CDR3 has 15 residues. V was clipped by 4 bases and J by 7 bases; unmatched bases: 13. Germline V gene sequence: CDR1 LGHDT, CDR2 YNNKEL (reference sequence). Here immunoSEQ multiplex PCR was the method, and the copy in TCRdb shows in-frame clones only, minus some. The sample includes 75,000 to 95,000 clones, almost 90% of them seen just once. Sequencing input: peripheral blood. This receptor was taken from a human donor in a cohort sampled during active COVID-19. The V and J genes are TRBV3-1 (or the pseudogene TRBV3-2) and TRBJ2-7, with 7 bases that match TRBD2. The CDR3, as DNA: TGTGCCAGCAGCCCCTTTGGTGCTAGCGGAGGGGAGCAGTACTTC. Translation gives CASSPFGASGGEQYF.